A selection of T cell receptor beta chains follows, all from one sample in a study of T cell repertoires in cytomegalovirus infection. TCRdb fed the reads into MiXCR, producing one record per CDR3 protein. The data show under 300,000 distinct CDR3 sequences, over 15% seen once. Sequencing used CD8+ T cells from PBMCs. Receptor source: a human donor in good health (CMV status not recorded). Some clones in this sample may be carry-over from other donors' samples. Each CDR3 is given with its conserved first and last residue. D genes are given only for firm matches. The size field is filled for only some rows; it gives once, few, many or a size class.

clone_size: many; j_call: TRBJ2-5; d_call: TRBD2; v_call: TRBV28; cdr3_nt: TGTGCCAGCACCGGGACTAGCGGGGGCCGGGGAGAGACCCAGTACTTC; cdr3_aa: CASTGTSGGRGETQYF
clone_size: few; j_call: TRBJ1-5; d_call: NA; v_call: TRBV2; cdr3_nt: TGTGCCAGCACGGGCCCAGGGACACCAAATCAGCCCCAGCATTTT; cdr3_aa: CASTGPGTPNQPQHF
clone_size: NA; j_call: TRBJ1-1; d_call: NA; v_call: TRBV2; cdr3_nt: TGTGCCAGCAGTGAAGCACCGGCCGGGGACACTGAAGCTTTCTTT; cdr3_aa: CASSEAPAGDTEAFF
clone_size: many; j_call: TRBJ2-3; d_call: NA; v_call: TRBV7-8; cdr3_nt: TGTGCCACCCAATACAGGGAATTGGATACGCAGTATTTT; cdr3_aa: CATQYRELDTQYF
clone_size: NA; j_call: TRBJ1-6; d_call: NA; v_call: TRBV7-9; cdr3_nt: TGTGCCAGCAGCTCCACCTGGACAGCGTTCTATAATTCACCCCTCCACTTT; cdr3_aa: CASSSTWTAFYNSPLHF
clone_size: many; j_call: TRBJ2-1; d_call: NA; v_call: TRBV4-1; cdr3_nt: TGCGCCAGCAGCCCACAACACAGGGTGGCCTACAATGAGCAGTTCTTC; cdr3_aa: CASSPQHRVAYNEQFF
clone_size: NA; j_call: TRBJ2-2; d_call: TRBD2; v_call: TRBV6-2/TRBV6-3; cdr3_nt: TGTGCCAGTAGCCCCCAGGGAGCGGGGGCCCACGCGAACACCGGGGAGCTGTTTTTT; cdr3_aa: CASSPQGAGAHANTGELFF
clone_size: few; j_call: TRBJ2-1; d_call: TRBD1; v_call: TRBV12-3/TRBV12-4; cdr3_nt: TGTGCCAGCAGCGAACAGGGGAATGAGCAGTTCTTC; cdr3_aa: CASSEQGNEQFF
clone_size: NA; j_call: TRBJ2-3; d_call: NA; v_call: TRBV20-1; cdr3_nt: TGCAGTGCTAGAGATACGGAGGATACGCAGTATTTT; cdr3_aa: CSARDTEDTQYF
clone_size: many; j_call: TRBJ2-1; d_call: NA; v_call: TRBV28; cdr3_nt: TGTGCCAGCAGTTCCTACATGAGGGGCCGGAACAATGAGCAGTTCTTC; cdr3_aa: CASSSYMRGRNNEQFF
clone_size: few; j_call: TRBJ1-6; d_call: NA; v_call: TRBV13; cdr3_nt: TGTGCCAGCAGCTTTTCGCGGGGGAATTCACCCCTCCACTTT; cdr3_aa: CASSFSRGNSPLHF
clone_size: few; j_call: TRBJ1-2; d_call: NA; v_call: TRBV7-9; cdr3_nt: TGTGCCAGCAGCCCCTGGACGGAGAACTATGGCTACACCTTC; cdr3_aa: CASSPWTENYGYTF
clone_size: many; j_call: TRBJ2-5; d_call: NA; v_call: TRBV7-9; cdr3_nt: TGTGCCAGCTCTGCGGGTACCCAAGAGACCCAGTACTTC; cdr3_aa: CASSAGTQETQYF
clone_size: few; j_call: TRBJ1-1; d_call: TRBD1; v_call: TRBV19; cdr3_nt: TGTGCCAGTACCGGGACAGGGGGCTGGAACACTGAAGCTTTCTTT; cdr3_aa: CASTGTGGWNTEAFF
clone_size: NA; j_call: TRBJ1-1; d_call: TRBD1; v_call: TRBV12-3/TRBV12-4; cdr3_nt: TGTGCCAGCACTAACGACAGGGTGGAAGCTTTCTTT; cdr3_aa: CASTNDRVEAFF
clone_size: NA; j_call: TRBJ1-1; d_call: NA; v_call: TRBV4-3; cdr3_nt: TGCGCCGGCAGCCAAGAAGCCACGGTGAACACTGAAGCTTTCTTT; cdr3_aa: CAGSQEATVNTEAFF
clone_size: many; j_call: TRBJ1-1; d_call: NA; v_call: TRBV7-2; cdr3_nt: TGTGCCAGCAGCAGCAGGACGAACACTGAAGCTTTCTTT; cdr3_aa: CASSSRTNTEAFF
clone_size: many; j_call: TRBJ2-2; d_call: TRBD1; v_call: TRBV7-8; cdr3_nt: TGTGCCAGCAGCTTATGGACAGGGGGTTTTAACACCGGGGAGCTGTTTTTT; cdr3_aa: CASSLWTGGFNTGELFF
clone_size: many; j_call: TRBJ2-1; d_call: TRBD2; v_call: TRBV6-6; cdr3_nt: TGTGCCAGCATCTCAACTAGCGGGGGTTACAATGAGCAGTTCTTC; cdr3_aa: CASISTSGGYNEQFF
clone_size: NA; j_call: TRBJ2-2; d_call: NA; v_call: TRBV7-9; cdr3_nt: TGTGCCAGCAGCCATTCTAGCGGGGAGCTGTTTTTT; cdr3_aa: CASSHSSGELFF
clone_size: NA; j_call: TRBJ2-3; d_call: TRBD2; v_call: TRBV20-1; cdr3_nt: TGCAGTGCTAGGATCGGACTAGGTGTTTCAGATACGCAGTATTTT; cdr3_aa: CSARIGLGVSDTQYF
clone_size: NA; j_call: TRBJ1-6; d_call: NA; v_call: TRBV4-3; cdr3_nt: TGCGCCAGCAGCCAAGAAAGGACAGACTCCTATAATTCACCCCTCCACTTT; cdr3_aa: CASSQERTDSYNSPLHF
clone_size: NA; j_call: TRBJ2-2; d_call: NA; v_call: TRBV28; cdr3_nt: TGTGCCAGCAGTCCTAACGAGTGGGGGGCGAACACCGGGGAGCTGTTTTTT; cdr3_aa: CASSPNEWGANTGELFF